Listed here are 2 T cell receptor beta chains from one sample, sequenced in a study of blood T cell repertoires in COVID-19. Using immunoSEQ multiplex PCR, the repertoire was profiled, and TCRdb retains in-frame clones only, with some absent. The sample contains just over 95,000 clones, roughly nine tenths of which appear only once. Sequencing input: peripheral blood. The origin of the receptors is a middle-aged man with acute or convalescent COVID-19.

The chain carries TRBV5-1 and TRBJ2-3, with 10 nucleotides matching TRBD2. This CDR3 region has 16 residues. The germline V gene has CDR1 SGHRS and CDR2 YFSETQ. V trimming: 0 bases; J trimming: 2 bases; junction bases outside the gene matches: 3. CDR3 sequence: CASSLELAGLTDTQYF. CDR3 nucleotide sequence: TGCGCCAGCAGCTTGGAACTAGCGGGACTCACAGATACGCAGTATTTT.

This sequence joins TRBV9 and TRBJ1-2, with a weak D call TRBD1 (5 bases). V lost 0 bases to trimming and J lost 4 bases, with 19 bases between them. This CDR3 is 17 amino acids long. Germline V lookup: CDR1 SGDLS, CDR2 YYNGEE. The DNA of the CDR3 is TGTGCCAGCAGCGTAGTTCGGCAGGGTATTTGGGTCTATGGCTACACCTTC. This translates into CASSVVRQGIWVYGYTF.